This entry features one T cell receptor (beta chain) sequence. What it binds is not known. Germline V CDR1 and CDR2: GTSNPN, SVGIG (reference sequence). The CDR3 has 11 amino acids. J was trimmed by 14 bases and V by 0 bases; bases with no gene match: 3. This sample was included in a study of PD-L1 blockade in urothelial cancer. About the study: Blood analysis was done at 3 weeks (second dose) and 6 weeks after treatment began. Whole-study results and caveats: Patients with below-median pretreatment blood clonality survived longer.

Measured with immunoSEQ multiplex PCR; TCRdb has only the in-frame clones, and not every one. The sample has approximately 24,000 clones, approximately 86% seen once. This chain joins TRBV30 and TRBJ2-3; 9 bases are shared with TRBD2. This TCR came from a man aged 55 to 70 with urothelial cancer. Sequences were derived from PBMCs, sampled around atezolizumab (anti-PD-L1) treatment. CDR3 loop: CAWSVLAGRYF. In nucleotides, the CDR3 is TGTGCCTGGAGTGTCCTAGCGGGGAGGTATTTT. Complete variable domain (other parts from reference TRBV30 and TRBJ2-3): SQTIHQWPATLVQPVGSPLSLECTVEGTSNPNLYWYRQAAGRGLQLLFYSVGIGQISSEVPQNLSASRPQDRQFILSSKKLLLSDSGFYLCAWSVLAGRYFGPGTRLTVL.